These T cell receptor beta chains were read from a single sample in a study of glioma-infiltrating T cells. TCRdb recomputed calls from the multiplex PCR reads with MiXCR, one row per CDR3 protein. The data show 90,000 or so distinct CDR3 sequences, approximately 39% seen once. Material for sequencing was glioma tissue, nonneoplastic brain tissue, or PBMCs (not recorded which). The receptors here all came from a human donor with low-grade glioma or glioblastoma, undergoing nonglioma brain surgery, or in good health (not recorded which). Each CDR3 is given with its conserved first and last residue. The D gene is left open where the match is weak. Where a row states a size, it is once, few, many or the class of an expanded clone; other rows omit it.

v_gene: TRBV16
len: 14
d_gene: TRBD1
abundance: many
j_gene: TRBJ2-5
CDR3aa: CASSQSRQGETQYF
CDR3nt: TGTGCCAGCAGCCAATCGCGACAGGGTGAGACCCAGTACTTC

v_gene: TRBV3-1
len: 17
d_gene: TRBD2
abundance: few
j_gene: TRBJ2-1
CDR3aa: CASSQGAAGGSTREQFF
CDR3nt: TGTGCCAGCAGCCAAGGGGCCGCGGGGGGGTCGACGCGGGAGCAGTTCTTC

v_gene: TRBV20-1
len: 15
d_gene: .
abundance: .
j_gene: TRBJ2-7
CDR3aa: CSARDRVGGQCEQYF
CDR3nt: TGCAGTGCTAGGGACCGAGTGGGGGGCCAGTGCGAGCAGTACTTC

v_gene: TRBV10-3
len: 16
d_gene: TRBD2
abundance: many
j_gene: TRBJ2-3
CDR3aa: CAIKESSGRVPDTQYF
CDR3nt: TGTGCCATCAAAGAGTCTAGCGGGAGGGTTCCAGATACGCAGTATTTT

v_gene: TRBV20-1
len: 16
d_gene: TRBD1
abundance: .
j_gene: TRBJ1-6
CDR3aa: CSARLKQGINNSALHF
CDR3nt: TGCAGTGCTAGGCTGAAACAGGGGATCAATAATTCAGCCCTCCACTTT

v_gene: TRBV7-3
len: 16
d_gene: TRBD2
abundance: .
j_gene: TRBJ2-5
CDR3aa: CASSADSGRTQETQYF
CDR3nt: TGTGCCAGCAGCGCCGATAGCGGGAGGACCCAAGAGACCCAGTACTTC

v_gene: TRBV28
len: 12
d_gene: .
abundance: .
j_gene: TRBJ2-2
CDR3aa: CATIANTGEPFF
CDR3nt: TGTGCCACCATCGCGAACACCGGGGAACCGTTTTTT

v_gene: TRBV4-1
len: 15
d_gene: .
abundance: .
j_gene: TRBJ1-2
CDR3aa: CANSQDPASNYGHTF
CDR3nt: TGCGCCAACAGCCAAGATCCAGCCTCTAACTATGGCCACACCTTC

v_gene: TRBV2
len: 16
d_gene: .
abundance: .
j_gene: TRBJ1-4
CDR3aa: CARKDGRSPNPAHLFF
CDR3nt: TGTGCCCGCAAAGATGGAAGAAGCCCCAATCCTGCCCACCTGTTTTTT

v_gene: TRBV7-8
len: 16
d_gene: TRBD2
abundance: once
j_gene: TRBJ2-5
CDR3aa: CASSSWVAGGQETQYF
CDR3nt: TGTGCCAGCAGCTCCTGGGTAGCGGGGGGCCAAGAGACGCAGTACTTC

v_gene: TRBV7-2
len: 15
d_gene: .
abundance: many
j_gene: TRBJ2-2
CDR3aa: CASSLVLGWAGELFF
CDR3nt: TGTGCCAGCAGCTTAGTACTGGGTTGGGCCGGGGAGCTGTTTTTT

v_gene: TRBV11-2
len: 15
d_gene: TRBD1
abundance: many
j_gene: TRBJ2-3
CDR3aa: CASSRRDSRLDTQYF
CDR3nt: TGTGCCAGCAGCCGCCGGGACAGCAGGCTAGATACGCAGTATTTT

v_gene: TRBV7-9
len: 14
d_gene: .
abundance: many
j_gene: TRBJ1-1
CDR3aa: CASTPGLLNTEAFF
CDR3nt: TGTGCCAGCACCCCGGGGCTTTTGAACACTGAAGCTTTCTTT

v_gene: TRBV28
len: 15
d_gene: TRBD2
abundance: .
j_gene: TRBJ2-1
CDR3aa: CASSLERGAYNEQFF
CDR3nt: TGTGCCAGCAGTTTGGAGCGGGGGGCCTACAATGAGCAGTTCTTC

v_gene: TRBV5-5
len: 14
d_gene: TRBD1
abundance: many
j_gene: TRBJ2-7
CDR3aa: CASSLQGVTYEQYF
CDR3nt: TGTGCCAGCAGCTTGCAGGGGGTAACCTACGAGCAGTACTTC

v_gene: TRBV6-1
len: 15
d_gene: TRBD1
abundance: many
j_gene: TRBJ1-1
CDR3aa: CASSYRSRGSTEAFF
CDR3nt: TGTGCCAGCAGTTATCGGTCCAGGGGGTCGACTGAAGCTTTCTTT

v_gene: TRBV18
len: 12
d_gene: .
abundance: many
j_gene: TRBJ2-7
CDR3aa: CASSPNHYEQYF
CDR3nt: TGTGCCAGCTCACCAAACCACTACGAGCAGTACTTC

v_gene: TRBV4-1
len: 14
d_gene: TRBD2
abundance: once
j_gene: TRBJ2-7
CDR3aa: CASSQEGGDYEQYF
CDR3nt: TGCGCCAGCAGCCAAGAGGGAGGGGACTACGAGCAGTACTTC

v_gene: TRBV6-1
len: 15
d_gene: .
abundance: many
j_gene: TRBJ2-3
CDR3aa: CASTSGETSTDTQYF
CDR3nt: TGTGCCAGCACCTCCGGGGAAACTAGCACAGATACGCAGTATTTT

v_gene: TRBV27
len: 16
d_gene: TRBD2
abundance: many
j_gene: TRBJ2-2
CDR3aa: CASSPLAGGVTGELFF
CDR3nt: TGTGCCAGCAGCCCCCTAGCGGGAGGGGTCACCGGGGAGCTGTTTTTT

v_gene: TRBV12-3/TRBV12-4
len: 16
d_gene: .
abundance: many
j_gene: TRBJ1-1
CDR3aa: CASSGSPNLQNTEAFF
CDR3nt: TGTGCCAGCAGCGGATCTCCTAACCTTCAGAACACTGAAGCTTTCTTT

v_gene: TRBV9
len: 13
d_gene: .
abundance: many
j_gene: TRBJ2-1
CDR3aa: CASSVGTKNEQFF
CDR3nt: TGTGCCAGCAGCGTAGGTACGAAAAATGAGCAGTTCTTC

v_gene: TRBV5-1
len: 15
d_gene: TRBD2
abundance: many
j_gene: TRBJ2-1
CDR3aa: CASRGNSGSYNEQFF
CDR3nt: TGCGCCAGCAGAGGAAATAGCGGGAGCTACAATGAGCAGTTCTTC

v_gene: TRBV20-1
len: 13
d_gene: .
abundance: many
j_gene: TRBJ1-5
CDR3aa: CSATTDSNQPQHF
CDR3nt: TGCAGTGCTACCACCGATAGCAATCAGCCCCAGCATTTT

v_gene: TRBV4-1
len: 14
d_gene: .
abundance: .
j_gene: TRBJ2-7
CDR3aa: CASSHPGVAYERYF
CDR3nt: TGCGCCAGCAGCCATCCGGGAGTGGCCTACGAGCGGTACTTC